Shown below are 29 T cell receptor beta chains from a single sample sequenced in a study of shared clonotypes between healthy human individuals. Libraries were prepared by immunoSEQ multiplex PCR; TCRdb keeps only in-frame clonotypes and omits some of them. This sample has about 2.3 million clones, with 92% found just once. What was sequenced was naive CD4+ T cells from PBMCs. Indicated subset: CD45RA+ positively selected. The receptor set was obtained from a man younger than 30 in good health. Some clones in this sample may be carry-over from other donors' samples.

The chain recombines TRBV28 with TRBJ2-2; TRBD2 aligns across 7 bases. V lost 4 bases, J lost 8 bases, and 7 bases stayed unmatched. CDR1 and CDR2 from the germline V gene are MDHEN and SYDVKM. The CDR3 runs to 14 residues. The CDR3 nucleotides read TGTGCCAGCAGTTCCCCGGGGAGGGCAGGGGAGCTGTTTTTT. This encodes CASSSPGRAGELFF.

Points on this clone: Other DNA sequences of this sample code for an identical CDR3. The chain recombines TRBV6-1 with TRBJ1-5; D call uncertain. This CDR3 has 12 residues. The germline gives CDR1 MNHNS, CDR2 SASEGT. Deletions cut 6 bases from V and 7 bases from J, with 10 bases between. The CDR3: CASSRVDQPQHF. DNA for the CDR3: TGTGCCAGCAGCCGGGTGGACCAGCCCCAGCATTTT.

The rearrangement links TRBV5-1 to TRBJ2-7; D call uncertain. The CDR3 consists of 15 residues. Germline V gene sequence: CDR1 SGHRS, CDR2 YFSETQ. V was trimmed by 0 bases and J by 6 bases, leaving 16 bases between them. CDR3 loop: CASSLDSYRLREQYF. DNA of the CDR3: TGCGCCAGCAGCTTGGATTCCTACAGATTGCGCGAGCAGTACTTC.

J is TRBJ2-1 and V is TRBV5-1, with 10 bases identical to TRBD2. The CDR3 covers 20 residues. With V trimmed by 4 bases and J by 7 bases, 23 bases remained unmatched. CDR1 SGHRS and CDR2 YFSETQ come from the germline V gene. Written as DNA, the CDR3 is TGCGCCAGCAGCCCCGTCCCCCAGGGGATAACTAGCGGGAAGAGGAATGAGCAGTTCTTC. It encodes CASSPVPQGITSGKRNEQFF.

This chain links TRBV5-4 with TRBJ1-2; possible D gene TRBD1, 6 bases. CDR3 length: 14 amino acids. Germline loops: CDR1 SGHNT, CDR2 YYREEE (reference sequence). Trimming stripped 5 bases from V and 7 bases from J, with 18 bases between. The CDR3 nucleotides read TGTGCCAGCAGACTCATTGGGGGGCTGGTTGGCTACACCTTC. Translated: CASRLIGGLVGYTF. Using reference TRBV5-4 and TRBJ1-2 for the parts outside the CDR3, the full variable domain is ETGVTQSPTHLIKTRGQQVTLRCSSQSGHNTVSWYQQALGQGPQFIFQYYREEENGRGNFPPRFSGLQFPNYSSELNVNALELDDSALYLCASRLIGGLVGYTFGSGTRLTVV.

The chain links TRBV15 to TRBJ2-7, with TRBD2 matching over 13 bases. The germline V gene encodes CDR1 LNHNV and CDR2 YYDKDF (reference sequence). V trimming: 3 bases; J trimming: 1 base; junction bases outside the gene matches: 6. This CDR3 is built from 17 residues. The CDR3 reads CATSSAGLAGVSYEQYF. CDR3 coding DNA: TGTGCCACCAGCAGCGCTGGACTAGCGGGAGTGTCCTACGAGCAGTACTTC.

V is TRBV5-1 and J is TRBJ2-1; D is perhaps TRBD2 (6 bases). Looked up from germline, CDR1 is SGHRS and CDR2 is YFSETQ. V lost 4 bases and J lost 10, with 12 bases in between. CDR3 length equals 12 residues. The CDR3, as DNA: TGCGCCAGCAGCCCGGGACTTGCCGAGCAGTTCTTC. It yields the protein CASSPGLAEQFF.

The count of this clone is one. V and J are TRBV11-2 and TRBJ2-5, with D perhaps TRBD2 (6 bases). The CDR3 sequence is 16 residues long. Germline values: CDR1 SGHAT, CDR2 FQNNGV. Between the trimmed V and J ends, which lost 4 bases and 1 base, there was a span of 16 bases. In nucleotides, the CDR3 is TGTGCCAGCAGCTCCCTGAGGGCGGGGATCCAAGAGACCCAGTACTTC. This encodes CASSSLRAGIQETQYF.

The chain joins TRBV5-1 to TRBJ2-5; TRBD1 agrees at 7 bases. The better agreement between TRBJ2-7 and the DNA end casts doubt on the J call. CDR3 size: 14 residues. Germline V lookup: CDR1 SGHRS, CDR2 YFSETQ. In nucleotides, the CDR3 is TGCGCCAGCAGCCCAGCAGGGGGAATGAACGAGCAGTACTTC. Translated, it gives CASSPAGGMNEQYF.

V usage is TRBV5-1 and J usage is TRBJ1-5; possibly TRBD1 for D (6 bases). Germline assignment: CDR1 SGHRS and CDR2 YFSETQ. Trimming stripped 4 bases from V and 5 bases from J, with 16 bases between. The CDR3 is made up of 15 amino acids. The CDR3 sequence: CASSASGGADQPQHF. CDR3 DNA: TGCGCCAGCAGCGCCTCGGGGGGCGCCGATCAGCCCCAGCATTTT.

This chain links TRBV29-1 with TRBJ2-5; 9 bases line up with TRBD1. The germline CDR1 and CDR2 sequences are SQVTM and ANQGSEA. This CDR3 contains 15 residues. Losses at the gene ends were 8 bases for V and 1 base for J; bases not matched to a gene: 11. The CDR3 here is CSTRSPGQGQETQYF. Written as DNA, the CDR3 is TGCAGCACGCGGTCGCCGGGACAGGGCCAAGAGACCCAGTACTTC.

The V call is TRBV11-2, the J call TRBJ2-7; 7 bases are a match to TRBD1. Germline CDR1 reads SGHAT; CDR2 reads FQNNGV. V shed 3 bases and J 0 bases; nucleotides not matched to a gene: 2. The CDR3 sequence is 14 residues long. This chain's CDR3 is CASSFRDSSYEQYF. In DNA form, the CDR3 reads TGTGCCAGCAGCTTCCGGGACAGCTCCTACGAGCAGTACTTC.

The chain combines TRBV13 with TRBJ2-4, with D uncertain. With 3 bases removed from V and 1 base from J, the gap between germline ends came to 7 bases. The length of the CDR3 is 14 residues. The V gene's germline CDR1 is PRHDT and CDR2 FYEKMQ (reference sequence). CDR3 DNA sequence: TGTGCCAGCAGCTTCCCTGCTGCCAAAAACATTCAGTACTTC. It is translated as CASSFPAAKNIQYF.

This chain uses TRBV4-2 with TRBJ2-5; D possibly matches TRBD1 or TRBD2 (5 bases each). Germline values: CDR1 LGHNA, CDR2 YNFKEQ. V lost 4 bases to trimming and J lost 5 bases, with 20 bases between them. The CDR3 length is 16 residues. CDR3 bases: TGTGCCAGCAGCCCGCTTTCGGGACCGCCGGGGGAGACCCAGTACTTC. Translation: CASSPLSGPPGETQYF.

To note about this clone: This sample includes further DNA sequences coding for the same CDR3. The chain combines TRBV7-3 with TRBJ2-1; TRBD2 is a possible D gene (6 bases). Trimming took 2 bases from V and 6 from J, leaving 8 bases between them. The CDR3 has 13 amino acids. The germline gives CDR1 SGHTA, CDR2 FQGTGA. The CDR3 sequence: CASSLGGSNEQFF. Here the CDR3 DNA reads TGTGCCAGCAGCTTAGGGGGGTCCAATGAGCAGTTCTTC.

The rearrangement joins TRBV6-1 to TRBJ2-7, with 9 bases fitting TRBD1. The CDR3 is 16 amino acids. The ends lost 2 bases at V and 4 bases at J; junction bases unmatched: 9. CDR1 MNHNS and CDR2 SASEGT come from the germline V gene. The CDR3 sequence is CASSEQGGQGRYEQYF. Written as DNA, the CDR3 is TGTGCCAGCAGTGAACAGGGGGGACAGGGCAGGTACGAGCAGTACTTC.

The chain has TRBV5-4 and TRBJ2-1; possibly TRBD1 or TRBD2 for D (5 bases each). The CDR3 has 16 residues. The V gene lost 4 bases and the J gene lost 3 bases, with 17 bases spanning the gap. CDR1 is SGHNT, CDR2 YYREEE, per germline (reference sequence). CDR3 region: CASSGGGRGVYNEQFF. CDR3 in DNA: TGTGCCAGCAGCGGCGGTGGGAGAGGGGTCTACAATGAGCAGTTCTTC.

This rearrangement joins TRBV5-1 to TRBJ1-3, with D perhaps matching TRBD1 (5 bases). From germline, CDR1 is SGHRS and CDR2 YFSETQ. This CDR3 has 16 amino acids. V lost 4 bases and J 0 bases, leaving 14 bases between the germline ends. The CDR3 nucleotides are TGCGCCAGCAGCCCTGGGGGATCTCTCTCTGGAAACACCATATATTTT. Translation: CASSPGGSLSGNTIYF. Together with reference TRBV5-1 and TRBJ1-3, the CDR3 gives the full variable domain: KAGVTQTPRYLIKTRGQQVTLSCSPISGHRSVSWYQQTPGQGLQFLFEYFSETQRNKGNFPGRFSGRQFSNSRSEMNVSTLELGDSALYLCASSPGGSLSGNTIYFGEGSWLTVV.

This sequence joins TRBV5-1 and TRBJ2-7; tentative D call: TRBD1 (6 bases). The CDR3 extends over 15 amino acids. Germline V gives CDR1 SGHRS, CDR2 YFSETQ. The V end lost 3 bases, the J end lost 0 bases, and 13 bases lay between the germline ends. CDR3 in amino acids: CASSYAGGRSYEQYF. In nucleotides, the CDR3 is TGCGCCAGCAGCTACGCTGGGGGCCGCTCCTACGAGCAGTACTTC.

The genes are TRBV30 and TRBJ1-2; maybe TRBD1 (6 bases). V gave up 2 bases and J gave up 7 bases, with 17 bases separating them. The CDR3 totals 14 residues. From germline, CDR1 is GTSNPN and CDR2 SVGIG (reference sequence). CDR3 DNA sequence: TGTGCCTGGAGTCCAAGGGGGTCGGGCAGTGGCTACACCTTC. Encoded protein: CAWSPRGSGSGYTF.

The J gene is TRBJ1-5, the V gene TRBV5-1; weak D call: TRBD1 (6 bases). The V and J ends lost 1 base and 2 bases respectively, with 10 bases between them. Germline V gene lookup returns CDR1 SGHRS and CDR2 YFSETQ. CDR3 length: 15 residues. In DNA form, the CDR3 reads TGCGCCAGCAGCTTGACAGGGATGGGCAATCAGCCCCAGCATTTT. Encoded protein: CASSLTGMGNQPQHF. The full variable domain, rest sourced from reference TRBV5-1 and TRBJ1-5, is KAGVTQTPRYLIKTRGQQVTLSCSPISGHRSVSWYQQTPGQGLQFLFEYFSETQRNKGNFPGRFSGRQFSNSRSEMNVSTLELGDSALYLCASSLTGMGNQPQHFGDGTRLSIL.

This clone showed up just once. J is TRBJ2-2 and V is TRBV11-2; no firm D call. The CDR3 has 16 residues. V shed 5 bases and J shed 5 bases, with 18 bases lying between them. The germline V gene has CDR1 SGHAT and CDR2 FQNNGV. The CDR3: CASSPIALSRTGELFF. The CDR3 nucleotides are TGTGCCAGCAGCCCCATTGCCCTTAGCAGGACCGGGGAGCTGTTTTTT.

V is TRBV10-3 and J is TRBJ2-3; 11 nucleotides align to TRBD2. V was clipped by 2 bases and J by 5 bases; unmatched bases: 9. The CDR3 consists of 17 residues. The V gene's germline CDR1 is ENHRY and CDR2 SYGVKD. CDR3 in DNA: TGTGCCATCAGTGAGGGAAATAGCGGGAGGGGTAGAGATACGCAGTATTTT. Protein: CAISEGNSGRGRDTQYF.

The chain uses TRBV5-1 and TRBJ2-2; 8 nucleotides match TRBD1. The CDR3 has 15 amino acids. From germline, CDR1 is SGHRS and CDR2 YFSETQ. After removal of 4 bases from V and 5 bases from J, the junction contained 7 bases not matched to a gene. CDR3 nucleotide sequence: TGCGCCAGCAGCAAAATTACAGGGGGAACCGGGGAGCTGTTTTTT. Translated, it gives CASSKITGGTGELFF. The full variable domain, rest sourced from reference TRBV5-1 and TRBJ2-2, is KAGVTQTPRYLIKTRGQQVTLSCSPISGHRSVSWYQQTPGQGLQFLFEYFSETQRNKGNFPGRFSGRQFSNSRSEMNVSTLELGDSALYLCASSKITGGTGELFFGEGSRLTVL.

The chain joins TRBV5-1 to TRBJ2-5; D may be TRBD1 (6 bases). This CDR3 spans 14 amino acids. CDR1 and CDR2 (germline): SGHRS, YFSETQ. Deletions cut 4 bases from V and 7 bases from J, with 17 bases between. The CDR3 DNA reads TGCGCCAGCAGCCCGGACAGCCCGTTAGGGACCCAGTACTTC. Translating gives CASSPDSPLGTQYF.

The chain uses TRBV5-1 and TRBJ2-1, with 8 bases matching TRBD2. Germline trimming cut 5 bases from V and 6 bases from J; bases unmatched to any gene: 10. The CDR3 extends over 15 amino acids. CDR1 SGHRS and CDR2 YFSETQ come from the germline V gene. The CDR3 protein is CASSPGLGTSNEQFF. The CDR3 region has the DNA TGCGCCAGCAGTCCGGGACTAGGTACATCCAATGAGCAGTTCTTC. Looking up the rest from reference TRBV5-1 and TRBJ2-1 gives the full variable domain: KAGVTQTPRYLIKTRGQQVTLSCSPISGHRSVSWYQQTPGQGLQFLFEYFSETQRNKGNFPGRFSGRQFSNSRSEMNVSTLELGDSALYLCASSPGLGTSNEQFFGPGTRLTVL.

The chain has TRBV7-2 and TRBJ2-7; TRBD1 agrees at 7 bases. This CDR3 spans 15 amino acids. Trimming took 4 bases from V and 3 from J; bases not matched to a gene: 9. In germline, CDR1 is SGHTA, CDR2 FQGNSA. CDR3 coding DNA: TGTGCCAGCAGCTCTCCCGGGACAGCCTACTACGAGCAGTACTTC. It specifies CASSSPGTAYYEQYF. Variable domain in full (rest from reference TRBV7-2 and TRBJ2-7): GAGVSQSPSNKVTEKGKDVELRCDPISGHTALYWYRQSLGQGLEFLIYFQGNSAPDKSGLPSDRFSAERTGGSVSTLTIQRTQQEDSAVYLCASSSPGTAYYEQYFGPGTRLTVT.

The chain uses TRBV6-1 and TRBJ1-2; unclear D gene. The ends were cut back, 7 bases at V and 2 bases at J, with 17 bases in the middle. CDR1 is MNHNS and CDR2 is SASEGT in the germline V gene. CDR3 length: 15 residues. As DNA, the CDR3 is TGTGCCAGCACTCCCGTTCCGAACGAGAACTATGGCTACACCTTC. Protein sequence: CASTPVPNENYGYTF.

The chain has TRBV28 and TRBJ2-3; D remains unclear. CDR3 length: 15 residues. V gave up 2 bases and J gave up 4 bases, with 13 bases separating them. In germline, CDR1 is MDHEN, CDR2 SYDVKM. In DNA form, the CDR3 reads TGTGCCAGCAGTTTAAAGTCAGATCCCGCAGATACGCAGTATTTT. It encodes CASSLKSDPADTQYF.